The entry that follows covers one TCR beta chain sequence. Its antigen remains unknown. 60 Vbeta and 13 Jbeta primers were used in PCR. Method: immunoSEQ multiplex PCR; TCRdb's copy keeps in-frame clones and lacks some. The repertoire consists of 150,000 to 200,000 clones, with around 80% occurring once and the leading ten covering under 6%. This entry comes from a study of cytomegalovirus exposure and HLA in healthy donors. Study summary: A preliminary data release comprised roughly 80 million unique TCRs obtained from HLA-typed donors. General study findings and limits: The authors later found TCR association rates varying by HLA locus, with DRB1 most and HLA-C fewest.

The source material was PBMCs. The TCR was taken from a woman in her fifties or sixties in good health and CMV-seropositive.

The CDR3 region is CASSLSLAANIQYF. The CDR3 nucleotides read TGTGCCAGCAGCTTATCCCTAGCGGCGAACATTCAGTACTTC. J is TRBJ2-4 and V is TRBV7-2, with 7 bases fitting TRBD2. With V trimmed by 2 bases and J by 7 bases, 5 bases remained unmatched. Germline V gene sequence: CDR1 SGHTA, CDR2 FQGNSA. This CDR3 is built from 14 residues. Full variable domain (rest looked up from reference TRBV7-2 and TRBJ2-4): GAGVSQSPSNKVTEKGKDVELRCDPISGHTALYWYRQSLGQGLEFLIYFQGNSAPDKSGLPSDRFSAERTGGSVSTLTIQRTQQEDSAVYLCASSLSLAANIQYFGAGTRLSVL.